Listed below are T cell receptor beta chains from one sample, sequenced in a study of cytomegalovirus exposure and HLA in healthy donors. TCRdb's copy holds only in-frame clones and misses some; the assay was immunoSEQ multiplex PCR. In total, the table holds 95,000 to 110,000 clones. Sequences were obtained from PBMCs. Every receptor here comes from a man aged 35 to 55 in good health and CMV-seronegative. CDR3s include the opening cysteine and the closing phenylalanine or tryptophan. A D gene is named only where the DNA matches it firmly.

J gene	D gene	V gene	CDR3 protein	CDR3 DNA
TRBJ1-2	TRBD1	TRBV19	CASSDRGRNGYTF	TGTGCCAGTAGTGACAGGGGGCGAAATGGCTACACCTTC
TRBJ2-7	TRBD2	TRBV5-1	CASSSGTSGSASSYEQYF	TGCGCCAGCAGCTCTGGGACTAGCGGGAGTGCGAGCTCCTACGAGCAGTACTTC
TRBJ2-2	-	TRBV28	CASSHVPGELFF	TGTGCCAGCAGCCATGTCCCCGGGGAGCTGTTTTTT
TRBJ2-1	-	TRBV10-3	CAISESGGLGVNDNEQFF	TGTGCCATCAGTGAGTCGGGAGGTTTGGGGGTTAATGACAATGAGCAGTTCTTC
TRBJ2-7	TRBD1	TRBV30	CAWDRDSYEQYF	TGTGCCTGGGACCGGGACAGCTACGAGCAGTACTTC
TRBJ2-7	TRBD2	TRBV7-2	CASSLSGGLTYEQYF	TGTGCCAGCAGTCTAAGCGGGGGACTAACCTACGAGCAGTACTTC
TRBJ2-7	TRBD2	TRBV7-2	CASSFASGGDSYEQYF	TGTGCCAGCAGCTTTGCTAGCGGGGGGGACTCCTACGAGCAGTACTTC
TRBJ1-5	TRBD1	TRBV5-1	CASSLGQANQPQHF	TGCGCCAGCAGCCTCGGACAGGCGAATCAGCCCCAGCATTTT
TRBJ2-2	-	TRBV5-1	CASSLVGATGELFF	TGCGCCAGCAGCTTGGTGGGGGCGACCGGGGAGCTGTTTTTT
TRBJ2-7	-	TRBV5-6	CASSLTGQRAYEQYF	TGTGCCAGCAGCTTGACAGGACAGAGAGCTTACGAGCAGTACTTC
TRBJ1-1	-	TRBV7-8	CASSLLGIELNTEAFF	TGTGCCAGCAGCTTACTAGGAATAGAGTTGAACACTGAAGCTTTCTTT
TRBJ2-1	TRBD2	TRBV6-6	CASSPLASGYNEQFF	TGTGCCAGCAGCCCCCTAGCTAGCGGATACAATGAGCAGTTCTTC
TRBJ1-5	TRBD1	TRBV6-5	CASSYRDRVNQPQHF	TGTGCCAGCAGTTACCGGGACAGGGTCAATCAGCCCCAGCATTTT
TRBJ1-1	-	TRBV7-9	CASSLGLDTEAFF	TGTGCCAGCAGCTTAGGGCTCGACACTGAAGCTTTCTTT
TRBJ2-7	TRBD2	TRBV7-2	CASSSTSGRFNEQYF	TGTGCCAGCAGCTCGACTAGCGGGAGGTTCAACGAGCAGTACTTC
TRBJ2-3	TRBD1	TRBV6-6	CASRGGQGIDTQYF	TGTGCCAGCAGAGGGGGACAGGGAATAGATACGCAGTATTTT
TRBJ1-2	-	TRBV11-2	CATGETGRAYGYTF	TGTGCCACAGGGGAGACGGGGAGGGCCTATGGCTACACCTTC
TRBJ1-5	TRBD1	TRBV6-5	CASSLQGVEGQPQHF	TGTGCCAGCAGTTTACAGGGGGTTGAGGGTCAGCCCCAGCATTTT
TRBJ2-3	-	TRBV27	CASSLLGGDTQYF	TGTGCCAGCAGTTTATTAGGCGGCGATACGCAGTATTTT
TRBJ1-5	-	TRBV5-4	CASSLGGRQDQPQHF	TGTGCCAGCAGCTTGGGGGGCCGACAAGATCAGCCCCAGCATTTT
TRBJ2-1	-	TRBV6-1	CASISYVSSYNEQFF	TGTGCCAGCATTTCCTACGTGAGCTCCTACAATGAGCAGTTCTTC
TRBJ1-1	TRBD1	TRBV5-1	CASAQGGNTEAFF	TGCGCCAGCGCGCAGGGGGGGAACACTGAAGCTTTCTTT
TRBJ1-5	-	TRBV6-1	CASIPGPNQPQHF	TGTGCCAGCATCCCAGGCCCGAATCAGCCCCAGCATTTT
TRBJ2-2	-	TRBV7-8	CASSLVQGTGELFF	TGTGCCAGCAGCTTAGTTCAGGGCACCGGGGAGCTGTTTTTT
TRBJ2-6	TRBD2	TRBV29-1	CSAAGGSSGANVLTF	TGCAGCGCTGCGGGGGGAAGCTCTGGGGCCAACGTCCTGACTTTC
TRBJ2-5	-	TRBV9	CASSVGGRGYQETQYF	TGTGCCAGCAGCGTAGGTGGACGGGGGTACCAAGAGACCCAGTACTTC
TRBJ1-1	-	TRBV7-8	CASSLVRGGNTEAFF	TGTGCCAGCAGCTTAGTTAGGGGAGGGAACACTGAAGCTTTCTTT
TRBJ2-3	TRBD1	TRBV14	CASSQSTGVRGTDTQYF	TGTGCCAGCAGCCAATCAACAGGGGTCCGAGGCACAGATACGCAGTATTTT
TRBJ2-7	TRBD2	TRBV7-9	CASSPRRVAGGQEQYF	TGTGCCAGCAGCCCTAGGAGGGTAGCGGGAGGGCAGGAGCAGTACTTC
TRBJ2-7	TRBD2	TRBV9	CASSPQAGVVPYEQYF	TGTGCCAGCAGCCCACAAGCGGGAGTGGTTCCCTACGAGCAGTACTTC
TRBJ1-4	-	TRBV6-1	CASSELGAEKLFF	TGTGCCAGCAGTGAACTGGGGGCTGAAAAACTGTTTTTT
TRBJ2-2	TRBD2	TRBV9	CASSVRGGLFGELFF	TGTGCCAGCAGCGTCCGGGGGGGCCTTTTCGGGGAGCTGTTTTTT
TRBJ1-2	TRBD1	TRBV9	CASSVAGTGYGYTF	TGTGCCAGCAGCGTCGCCGGGACAGGGTATGGCTACACCTTC
TRBJ2-2	TRBD2	TRBV5-4	CASSIKGLVAGELFF	TGTGCCAGCAGCATAAAGGGACTAGTTGCCGGGGAGCTGTTTTTT
TRBJ2-7	TRBD2	TRBV7-9	CASSKESGSIYEQYF	TGTGCCAGCAGCAAAGAGAGCGGGAGTATCTACGAGCAGTACTTC
TRBJ2-1	TRBD1	TRBV27	CASSPRTGIGYNEQFF	TGTGCCAGCAGTCCGAGGACAGGAATTGGCTACAATGAGCAGTTCTTC
TRBJ2-1	-	TRBV7-2	CASSLPTLYNEQFF	TGTGCCAGCAGCTTACCCACATTATACAATGAGCAGTTCTTC
TRBJ2-7	-	TRBV27	CASSSSWAFSYEQYF	TGTGCCAGCAGTAGTAGTTGGGCCTTCTCCTACGAGCAGTACTTC
TRBJ1-1	TRBD1	TRBV5-1	CASSPARGGGTEAFF	TGCGCCAGCAGCCCGGCGAGAGGGGGCGGCACTGAAGCTTTCTTT
TRBJ1-2	-	TRBV2	CASSQDINYGYTF	TGTGCCAGCAGTCAAGACATCAACTATGGCTACACTTTC
TRBJ1-3	TRBD1	TRBV6-5	CASRKTGGYGNTIYF	TGTGCCAGCAGGAAGACAGGGGGCTATGGAAACACCATATATTTT
TRBJ1-5	TRBD1	TRBV7-8	CASSSQGLVTQPQHF	TGTGCCAGCAGCTCACAGGGGCTTGTTACTCAGCCCCAGCATTTT
TRBJ2-3	-	TRBV19	CASSDTGISNQPQYF	TGTGCCAGTAGTGATACAGGCATTAGCAATCAGCCCCAGTATTTT
TRBJ1-2	TRBD1	TRBV19	CASSTNPPRGRIGYTF	TGTGCCAGTAGCACAAACCCCCCCAGGGGGCGCATCGGCTACACCTTC
TRBJ1-3	-	TRBV7-2	CASSSQRNTIYF	TGTGCCAGCAGCTCACAGCGAAACACCATATATTTT
TRBJ1-1	-	TRBV4-1	CASSQEPGRDTEAFF	TGCGCCAGCAGCCAAGAACCGGGAAGGGACACTGAAGCTTTCTTT
TRBJ2-5	TRBD2	TRBV10-3	CAISESLTSGSRTQYF	TGTGCCATCAGTGAGTCCTTGACTAGCGGGAGTAGGACCCAGTACTTC